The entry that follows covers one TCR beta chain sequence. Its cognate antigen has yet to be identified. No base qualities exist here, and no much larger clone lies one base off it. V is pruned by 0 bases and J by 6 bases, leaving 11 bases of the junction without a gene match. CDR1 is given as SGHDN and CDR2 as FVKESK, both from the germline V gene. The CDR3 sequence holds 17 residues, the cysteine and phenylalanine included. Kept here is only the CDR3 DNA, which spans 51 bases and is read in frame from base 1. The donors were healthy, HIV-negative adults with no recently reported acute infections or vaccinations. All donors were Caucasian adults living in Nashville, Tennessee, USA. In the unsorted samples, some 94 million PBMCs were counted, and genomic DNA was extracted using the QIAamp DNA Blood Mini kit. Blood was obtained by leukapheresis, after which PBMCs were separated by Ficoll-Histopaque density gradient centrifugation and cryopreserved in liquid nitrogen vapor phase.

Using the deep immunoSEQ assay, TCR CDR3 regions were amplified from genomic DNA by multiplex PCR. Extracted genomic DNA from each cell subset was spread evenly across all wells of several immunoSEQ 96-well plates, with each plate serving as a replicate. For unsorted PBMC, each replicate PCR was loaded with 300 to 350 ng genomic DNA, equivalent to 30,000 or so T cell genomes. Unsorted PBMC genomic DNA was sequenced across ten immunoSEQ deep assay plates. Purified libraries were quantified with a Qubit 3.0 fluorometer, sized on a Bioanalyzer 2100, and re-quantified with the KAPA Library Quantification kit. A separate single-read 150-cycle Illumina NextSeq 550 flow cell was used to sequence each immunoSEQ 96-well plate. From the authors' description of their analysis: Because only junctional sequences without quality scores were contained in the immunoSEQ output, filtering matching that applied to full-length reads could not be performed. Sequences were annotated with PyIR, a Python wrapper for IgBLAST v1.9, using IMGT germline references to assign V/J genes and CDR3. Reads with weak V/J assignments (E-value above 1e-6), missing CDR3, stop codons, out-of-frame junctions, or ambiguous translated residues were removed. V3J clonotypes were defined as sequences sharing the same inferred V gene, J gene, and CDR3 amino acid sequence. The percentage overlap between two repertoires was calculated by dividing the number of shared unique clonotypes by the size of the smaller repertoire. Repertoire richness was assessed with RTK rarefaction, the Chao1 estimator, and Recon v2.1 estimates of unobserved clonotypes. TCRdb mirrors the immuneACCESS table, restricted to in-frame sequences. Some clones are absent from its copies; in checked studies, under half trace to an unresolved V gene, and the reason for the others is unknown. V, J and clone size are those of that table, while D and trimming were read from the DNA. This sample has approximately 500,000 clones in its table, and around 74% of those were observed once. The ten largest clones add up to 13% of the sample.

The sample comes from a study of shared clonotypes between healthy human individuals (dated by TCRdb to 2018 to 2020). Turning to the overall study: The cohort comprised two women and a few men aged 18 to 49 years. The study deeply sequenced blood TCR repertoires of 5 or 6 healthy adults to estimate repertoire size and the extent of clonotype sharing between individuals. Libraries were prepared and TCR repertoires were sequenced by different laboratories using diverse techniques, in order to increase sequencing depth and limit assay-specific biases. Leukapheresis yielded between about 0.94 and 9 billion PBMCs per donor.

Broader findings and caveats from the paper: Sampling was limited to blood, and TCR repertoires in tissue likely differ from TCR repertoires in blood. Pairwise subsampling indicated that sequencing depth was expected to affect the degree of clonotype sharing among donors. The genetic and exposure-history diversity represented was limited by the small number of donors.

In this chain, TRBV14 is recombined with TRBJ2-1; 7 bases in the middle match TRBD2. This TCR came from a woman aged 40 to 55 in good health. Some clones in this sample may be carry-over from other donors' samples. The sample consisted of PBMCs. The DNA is TGTGCCAGCAGCCAAGATCGGGGGAGGGCCCTCTTCAATGAGCAGTTCTTC. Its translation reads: CASSQDRGRALFNEQFF.